A single sample gave rise to the 27 T cell receptor beta chains below, sequenced in a study of T-cell reconstitution after alpha-beta-depleted transplantation in children. The TCRbeta library incorporated unique molecular identifiers. TCRdb called the PCR reads again in MiXCR, with one record for every CDR3 protein. The sample carries about 250,000 distinct CDR3 sequences, 20% to 30% recorded once. Here the sequenced sample was PBMCs, mostly from graft donor cells, taken 360 days after TCRalphabeta/CD19-depleted stem cell transplant. The source is a female patient aged 2-10 years who had a stem cell transplant for congenital amegakaryocytic thrombocytopenia, so the T cells may come from the graft donor.

In its sample, this clonotype was seen many times. The chain couples TRBV5-1 to TRBJ2-2; D is possibly TRBD2 (6 bases). The CDR3 has 14 amino acids. The ends were cut back, 4 bases at V and 4 bases at J, with 11 bases in the middle. CDR1 SGHRS and CDR2 YFSETQ come from the germline V gene. The CDR3 DNA is TGCGCCAGCAGCCCTAGGAGGGGCACCGGGGAGCTGTTTTTT. This codes for CASSPRRGTGELFF.

The gene calls are TRBV20-1 and TRBJ1-1; D may be TRBD1 (5 bases). Germline CDR1 DFQATT, CDR2 SNEGSKA (reference sequence). There are 13 residues in the CDR3. The V end lost 5 bases, the J end lost 1 base, and 11 bases lay between the germline ends. The CDR3: CSAPTGANTEAFF. The CDR3 DNA sequence: TGCAGTGCTCCGACTGGGGCGAACACTGAAGCTTTCTTT.

This chain connects TRBV6-2 or TRBV6-3 to TRBJ2-5; TRBD2 agrees at 9 bases. V lost 6 bases, J lost 4 bases, and 12 bases stayed unmatched. Germline CDR1 is MNHEY and CDR2 is SVGEGT. This CDR3 region has 16 residues. In nucleotides, the CDR3 is TGTGCCAGCAGCCCCAGGGTAGCGGGAGTGTCAGAGACCCAGTACTTC. Translated: CASSPRVAGVSETQYF.

This chain connects TRBV6-1 to TRBJ2-1; TRBD1 matches at 8 bases. The length of the CDR3 is 15 residues. Trimming took 5 bases from V and 6 from J; bases not matched to a gene: 9. From germline, CDR1 is MNHNS and CDR2 SASEGT. CDR3 amino acids: CASSLRGRLVNEQFF. The CDR3, as DNA: TGTGCCAGCAGTCTCAGGGGGCGCTTGGTCAATGAGCAGTTCTTC.

The chain uses TRBV7-2 and TRBJ2-7; 7 bases are shared with TRBD2. Germline CDR1 SGHTA, CDR2 FQGNSA. V was clipped by 5 bases and J by 3 bases; unmatched bases: 10. The CDR3 spans 15 residues. CDR3 sequence reads: CASSLGGKWSYEQYF. CDR3 DNA: TGTGCCAGCAGCCTCGGGGGGAAGTGGAGCTACGAGCAGTACTTC.

V usage is TRBV10-2 and J usage is TRBJ1-4, with D perhaps TRBD1 (5 bases). With 7 bases removed from V and 7 bases from J, the gap between germline ends came to 16 bases. The CDR3 sequence is 14 residues long. Germline V lookup: CDR1 WSHSY, CDR2 SAAADI. CDR3 in amino acids: CASKRGWSGEKLFF. DNA of the CDR3: TGCGCCAGCAAAAGGGGATGGTCGGGTGAAAAACTGTTTTTT.

This sequence joins TRBV7-2 and TRBJ2-7, with TRBD2 matching over 7 bases. The V segment lost 5 bases and the J segment 5 bases; nucleotides outside the gene matches: 9. Germline V CDR1 and CDR2: SGHTA, FQGNSA. The CDR3 contains 14 residues. Here the CDR3 DNA reads TGTGCCAGCAGCCCCAGCGGGACTCTCAACGAGCAGTACTTC. It translates to CASSPSGTLNEQYF. Using reference TRBV7-2 and TRBJ2-7 for the parts outside the CDR3, the full variable domain is GAGVSQSPSNKVTEKGKDVELRCDPISGHTALYWYRQSLGQGLEFLIYFQGNSAPDKSGLPSDRFSAERTGGSVSTLTIQRTQQEDSAVYLCASSPSGTLNEQYFGPGTRLTVT.

The sample holds a few counts of this clonotype. The chain has TRBV10-3 and TRBJ1-1, with D unclear. V was clipped by 0 bases and J by 4 bases, with 9 bases between them. Germline CDR1 is ENHRY and CDR2 is SYGVKD. This CDR3 comprises 14 residues. The CDR3: CAISESVGVTEAFF. The CDR3 nucleotides are TGTGCCATCAGTGAGTCAGTCGGGGTCACTGAAGCTTTCTTT.

The chain carries TRBV7-8 and TRBJ1-3; D is undetermined. Germline V gene data show CDR1 as SGHVS and CDR2 as FQNEAQ. V was trimmed by 1 base and J by 3 bases, leaving 13 bases between them. The CDR3 has 16 amino acids. In DNA form, the CDR3 reads TGTGCCAGCAGCTTAGGGTTTCCGGGGAATGGAAACACCATATATTTT. This encodes CASSLGFPGNGNTIYF.

This clonotype occurred a few times. The chain has TRBV9 and TRBJ2-2, with TRBD1 matching over 9 bases. Germline V lookup: CDR1 SGDLS, CDR2 YYNGEE. The CDR3 totals 17 residues. The V segment lost 6 bases and the J segment 6 bases; nucleotides outside the gene matches: 15. CDR3 region: CASTDSRDRAFAGELFF. As DNA, the CDR3 is TGTGCCAGCACCGACTCTAGGGACAGGGCTTTTGCCGGGGAGCTGTTTTTT.

The CDR3 reads CSARGDYHYEQYF. CDR3 coding DNA: TGCAGTGCTAGAGGGGACTACCACTACGAGCAGTACTTC. V is TRBV20-1 and J is TRBJ2-7; 7 bases agree with TRBD2. Looked up from germline, CDR1 is DFQATT and CDR2 is SNEGSKA (reference sequence). The trim removed 1 base at V and 3 bases at J, leaving 3 bases unmatched. CDR3 size: 13 residues.

The chain uses TRBV6-1 and TRBJ2-1; 7 nucleotides align to TRBD2. Per the germline V gene, CDR1 is MNHNS and CDR2 is SASEGT. The junction had 12 bases not matched to a gene; V was cut back by 6 bases and J by 4 bases. This CDR3 has 16 residues. The CDR3 DNA reads TGTGCCAGCAGCATATTGTCTAAGCGGGGATACAATGAGCAGTTCTTC. Its protein product is CASSILSKRGYNEQFF.

This clonotype appeared many times. The chain joins TRBV18 to TRBJ2-1, with D hard to call. Germline V gene sequence: CDR1 KGHSH, CDR2 LQKENI. CDR3 length equals 13 residues. Trimming shortened V by 6 bases and J by 4 bases, and 10 bases separated the two germline ends. The chain's CDR3 is CASSQSPYNEQFF. The CDR3 nucleotides are TGTGCCAGCTCCCAATCTCCATACAATGAGCAGTTCTTC.

This chain connects TRBV10-3 to TRBJ1-2; no firm D call. CDR1 is ENHRY, CDR2 SYGVKD, per germline. This CDR3 region has 11 residues. The V and J ends lost 10 bases and 8 bases respectively, with 14 bases between them. The CDR3 loop reads CATLDVGGYTF. Here the CDR3 DNA reads TGTGCCACCTTGGACGTCGGGGGCTACACCTTC.

The chain is built from TRBV12-3 or TRBV12-4 and TRBJ1-2; tentatively, D is TRBD1 (5 bases). V was trimmed by 2 bases and J by 8 bases, leaving 12 bases between them. The CDR3 is 13 residues long. The CDR3 region has the DNA TGTGCCAGCAGTTTACTCGGGGGTCTCGGCTACACCTTC. Amino acid sequence: CASSLLGGLGYTF.

This clonotype appeared a few times. The genes are TRBV6-5 and TRBJ2-3, with 9 bases lining up with TRBD2. V gave up 2 bases and J gave up 3 bases; unmatched junction bases: 9. The CDR3 sequence is 17 residues long. Germline assignment: CDR1 MNHEY and CDR2 SVGAGI. The CDR3 region is CASSYGISGRWTDTQYF. CDR3 nucleotide sequence: TGTGCCAGCAGTTACGGGATTAGCGGGAGATGGACAGATACGCAGTATTTT.

V is TRBV11-2 and J is TRBJ2-1; D could derive from TRBD1 or TRBD2 (5 bases each). Trimming cost V 2 bases and J 0 bases, with 11 bases left between them. Germline V gene data show CDR1 as SGHAT and CDR2 as FQNNGV. This CDR3 spans 16 amino acids. CDR3 DNA: TGTGCCAGCAGCTTATTTCGGGGCCCCTCCTACAATGAGCAGTTCTTC. Its protein product is CASSLFRGPSYNEQFF. The variable domain in full, with the rest retrieved from reference TRBV11-2 and TRBJ2-1, is EAGVAQSPRYKIIEKRQSVAFWCNPISGHATLYWYQQILGQGPKLLIQFQNNGVVDDSQLPKDRFSAERLKGVDSTLKIQPAKLEDSAVYLCASSLFRGPSYNEQFFGPGTRLTVL.

This clonotype was observed at least ten times. The chain joins TRBV4-3 to TRBJ2-5, with D unclear. The CDR3 length is 13 residues. The V end was cut by 5 bases, the J end by 1 base, with 8 bases between. Germline V CDR1 and CDR2: LGHNA, YSLEER. CDR3 protein: CASSYQTQETQYF. In DNA, the CDR3 is TGCGCCAGCAGCTACCAGACCCAAGAGACCCAGTACTTC.

This clonotype appeared a few times. CDR3 sequence (DNA): TGCAGCGTTCGGTCCACCGGGGAGCTGTTTTTT. This gives the protein CSVRSTGELFF. This rearrangement joins TRBV29-1 to TRBJ2-2; D gene uncertain. The CDR3 length is 11 residues. Trimming took 5 bases from V and 4 from J, leaving 5 bases between them. Germline lookup yields CDR1 SQVTM and CDR2 ANQGSEA.

This clonotype was detected only a few times. This chain connects TRBV28 to TRBJ2-3; tentative D call: TRBD2 (5 bases). The V gene lost 0 bases and the J gene lost 0 bases, with 10 bases spanning the gap. This CDR3 has 16 residues. Germline V gives CDR1 MDHEN, CDR2 SYDVKM. The chain's CDR3 is CASSLWGSSSTDTQYF. DNA of the CDR3: TGTGCCAGCAGTTTATGGGGGAGTTCTAGCACAGATACGCAGTATTTT.

This clonotype came up many times. The CDR3 here is CASSLDRTDTQYF. DNA of the CDR3: TGCGCCAGCAGCTTGGACCGCACAGATACGCAGTATTTT. The genes are TRBV5-1 and TRBJ2-3; D gene ambiguous. The V end was cut by 0 bases, the J end by 1 base, with 3 bases between. Germline V gives CDR1 SGHRS, CDR2 YFSETQ. This CDR3 comprises 13 residues.

The rearrangement uses TRBV5-1 and TRBJ1-1; TRBD1 matches 8 bases. The germline V gene has CDR1 SGHRS and CDR2 YFSETQ. V gave up 2 bases and J gave up 3 bases; unmatched junction bases: 12. The CDR3 has 17 residues. This CDR3 reads CASSFLDRVPRDTEAFF. CDR3 nucleotides: TGCGCCAGCAGCTTTCTGGACAGGGTGCCTCGTGACACTGAAGCTTTCTTT.

This clonotype was picked up many times. The chain links TRBV4-2 to TRBJ2-2; 11 bases line up with TRBD2. CDR3 size: 16 residues. The germline gives CDR1 LGHNA, CDR2 YNFKEQ. Unmatched junction bases numbered 4, after V lost 0 bases and J lost 7 bases. CDR3 DNA: TGTGCCAGCAGCCAAGAACTAGCGGGAGTTTTCGGGGAGCTGTTTTTT. Its translation: CASSQELAGVFGELFF.

This clonotype was counted many times. The chain is built from TRBV2 and TRBJ2-7; possibly TRBD1 or TRBD2 for D (5 bases each). Deletions cut 7 bases from V and 1 base from J, with 14 bases between. The CDR3 covers 14 residues. Germline CDR1 and CDR2: SNHLY and FYNNEI. The CDR3 nucleotides read TGTGCCAGCAAAGGGACCTCGGGGTCCTACGAGCAGTACTTC. This codes for CASKGTSGSYEQYF.

This clonotype came up a few times. The rearrangement uses TRBV5-1 and TRBJ1-3, with D unresolved. Germline V gives CDR1 SGHRS, CDR2 YFSETQ. The V and J ends lost 0 bases and 2 bases respectively, with 9 bases between them. CDR3 length: 15 residues. The chain's CDR3 is CASSLAWGTGNTIYF. The CDR3 nucleotides read TGCGCCAGCAGCTTGGCGTGGGGTACTGGAAACACCATATATTTT.

V usage is TRBV20-1 and J usage is TRBJ2-1; D is unresolved. CDR3 length equals 14 residues. With 6 bases removed from V and 4 bases from J, the gap between germline ends came to 16 bases. Germline V lookup: CDR1 DFQATT, CDR2 SNEGSKA (reference sequence). CDR3 residues: CSALTHSEYNEQFF. The CDR3 DNA follows: TGCAGTGCCTTGACACACAGCGAATACAATGAGCAGTTCTTC.

V usage is TRBV5-1 and J usage is TRBJ2-7; TRBD2 agrees at 8 bases. Germline trimming cut 5 bases from V and 6 bases from J; bases unmatched to any gene: 4. This CDR3 has 12 residues. Germline V gene data show CDR1 as SGHRS and CDR2 as YFSETQ. In nucleotides, the CDR3 is TGCGCCAGCAGACGGGAGGGGACCGAGCAGTACTTC. The encoded protein is CASRREGTEQYF.